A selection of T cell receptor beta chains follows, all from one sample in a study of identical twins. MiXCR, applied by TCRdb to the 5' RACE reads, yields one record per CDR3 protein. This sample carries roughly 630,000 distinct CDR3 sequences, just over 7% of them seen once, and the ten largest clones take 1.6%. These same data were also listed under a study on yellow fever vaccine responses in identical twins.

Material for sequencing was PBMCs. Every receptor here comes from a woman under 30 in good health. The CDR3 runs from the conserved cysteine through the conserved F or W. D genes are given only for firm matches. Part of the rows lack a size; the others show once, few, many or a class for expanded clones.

TGCGCCAGCAGCGGATCAGGGGAAAATGAAAAACTGTTTTTT CASSGSGENEKLFF 14 TRBJ1-4 TRBV5-1 . many
TGTGCCAGCAGCCCCGGGACTAGCGGGGGGGCCTTCCCCTACAATGAGCAGTTCTTC CASSPGTSGGAFPYNEQFF 19 TRBJ2-1 TRBV2 TRBD2 .
TGTGCCATCAGTCGCAGGGAACCGAACACTGAAGCTTTCTTT CAISRREPNTEAFF 14 TRBJ1-1 TRBV10-3 . few
TGTGCCAGCAGCCTCACGTCGTCTGAAGCTTTCTTT CASSLTSSEAFF 12 TRBJ1-1 TRBV7-9 . .
TGCGCCAGCAGCAAAAGACTAGCGGGAATCACAGATACGCAGTATTTT CASSKRLAGITDTQYF 16 TRBJ2-3 TRBV5-1 TRBD2 few
TGTGCCAGCAGCTTTGGACAGGGCTCTGGAAACACCATATATTTT CASSFGQGSGNTIYF 15 TRBJ1-3 TRBV7-9 TRBD1 many
TGCGCCAGCAGCTTGACTAGCGGGGGTAGCTCCTACAATGAGCAGTTCTTC CASSLTSGGSSYNEQFF 17 TRBJ2-1 TRBV5-1 TRBD2 many
TGTGCCAGCAGCCAAGACTCCGGGGGTAATTCACCCCTCCACTTT CASSQDSGGNSPLHF 15 TRBJ1-6 TRBV3-1 . few
TGTGCCAGCAGTGAAGTATTCGGGGTCGCCGGGGAGCTGTTTTTT CASSEVFGVAGELFF 15 TRBJ2-2 TRBV6-4 . .
TGTGCCAGCAGCTTAGCCCCGGGATTCATGAACACTGAAGCTTTCTTT CASSLAPGFMNTEAFF 16 TRBJ1-1 TRBV7-8 . .
TGCGCCAGCAGCCCTAGCGGGACCCTCTCCTACGAGCAGTACTTC CASSPSGTLSYEQYF 15 TRBJ2-7 TRBV5-1 TRBD2 .
TGCGCCAGCAGCCAGGGTCTGACAGGGGGTAATTCACCCCTCCACTTT CASSQGLTGGNSPLHF 16 TRBJ1-6 TRBV4-1 TRBD1 .
TGTGCCAGCAGCGTAGCGGGGGACAGGCCTTGGGAAAAACTGTTTTTT CASSVAGDRPWEKLFF 16 TRBJ1-4 TRBV9 TRBD1 few
TGTGCCAGCAGAAGGTGGGGACAGGGGGCTGTCTATGGCTACACCTTC CASRRWGQGAVYGYTF 16 TRBJ1-2 TRBV2 TRBD1 .
TGTGCCATCAGTGAGTCCGGACTAGCGGGGACCTACGAGCAGTACTTC CAISESGLAGTYEQYF 16 TRBJ2-7 TRBV10-3 TRBD2 many
TGTGCCAGCAGCGCCACTAGCGAGAGCGAGCAGTACTTC CASSATSESEQYF 13 TRBJ2-7 TRBV9 TRBD2 .
TGCAGTGCTAGGGCTTTATCCAACTATGGCTACACCTTC CSARALSNYGYTF 13 TRBJ1-2 TRBV20-1 . few
TGTGCCAGCAGCCGGGACAGGCCTCCTGAAGCTTTCTTT CASSRDRPPEAFF 13 TRBJ1-1 TRBV28 TRBD1 many
TGTGCCATCAGTGAGGCGGCGCTAGCGGGGAGGCATGAGCAGTTCTTC CAISEAALAGRHEQFF 16 TRBJ2-1 TRBV10-3 TRBD2 few
TGTGCCAGCAGTTATCAGGGAAAGTCGGCGAGCTCCTATAATTCACCCCTCCACTTT CASSYQGKSASSYNSPLHF 19 TRBJ1-6 TRBV6-5 . .
TGTGCCACCAGTTACGGGCGGGGAGGTTTTAACTATGGCTACACCTTC CATSYGRGGFNYGYTF 16 TRBJ1-2 TRBV6-5 . few
TGCAGTGCCACGGACAGGGGGACTAGCGGGTACAATGAGCAGTTCTTC CSATDRGTSGYNEQFF 16 TRBJ2-1 TRBV20-1 TRBD2 few
TGTGCCACCGGGAACGCCGAAGACTTGGATACGCAGTATTTT CATGNAEDLDTQYF 14 TRBJ2-3 TRBV24-1 . .
TGTGCCACCAGTGAGGACACTAGCACAGATACGCAGTATTTT CATSEDTSTDTQYF 14 TRBJ2-3 TRBV24-1 . .
TGCAGTGCTAGAACACCGGGTCACAATGAGCAGTTCTTC CSARTPGHNEQFF 13 TRBJ2-1 TRBV20-1 . few
TGTGCCAGCACCGAATGGGCAGGACCATCCTACGAGCAGTACTTC CASTEWAGPSYEQYF 15 TRBJ2-7 TRBV7-8 . .
TGTGCCAGCAGCCCCCGCCGGGGGGGTTCCTACTCCTACAATGAGCAGTTCTTC CASSPRRGGSYSYNEQFF 18 TRBJ2-1 TRBV11-1 TRBD2 few
TGCAGCGTTCCTACAGGGGAATGGGAGGTTGAGCAGTTCTTC CSVPTGEWEVEQFF 14 TRBJ2-1 TRBV29-1 . few
TGCAGCGTTGAACCAGGATACTCTGGAAACACCATATATTTT CSVEPGYSGNTIYF 14 TRBJ1-3 TRBV29-1 . .
TGCAGCGTGGCGAACAATGAGCAGTTCTTC CSVANNEQFF 10 TRBJ2-1 TRBV29-1 . many
TGCGCCAGCAGCCAAGTGGGGCGGAGAGACAATCAGCCCCAGCATTTT CASSQVGRRDNQPQHF 16 TRBJ1-5 TRBV4-1 . many
TGTGCCAGCAGTTTAAGGACCACCGGGGAGCTGTTTTTT CASSLRTTGELFF 13 TRBJ2-2 TRBV12-3/TRBV12-4 . many
TGTGCCAGCACCTGGGAACAAAACTATGGCTACACCTTC CASTWEQNYGYTF 13 TRBJ1-2 TRBV28 . .
TGTGCCAGCAGCCAAGCTAGCGGCTACCAAGAGACCCAGTACTTC CASSQASGYQETQYF 15 TRBJ2-5 TRBV7-8 TRBD2 few
TGTGCCAGCAGTTTAAGTAGTAGGGGGGATGGCTACACCTTC CASSLSSRGDGYTF 14 TRBJ1-2 TRBV12-3/TRBV12-4 . many
TGTGCCAGCAGCTTATACGCTAGCGGGGGTCCCCTCGGAACCACAGATACGCAGTATTTT CASSLYASGGPLGTTDTQYF 20 TRBJ2-3 TRBV7-3 TRBD2 few
TGTGCCACCAGTGCAGGGATCGCGGGGGTCCAAGAGACCCAGTACTTC CATSAGIAGVQETQYF 16 TRBJ2-5 TRBV24-1 TRBD2 many
TGTGCCAGCAGCGTATCAGGGGCTACCTATCAGCCCCAGCATTTT CASSVSGATYQPQHF 15 TRBJ1-5 TRBV11-2 . .
TGCGCCAGCAGCTTGGGAGGGGACAAAAACATTCAGTACTTC CASSLGGDKNIQYF 14 TRBJ2-4 TRBV5-1 . few
TGTGCCAGCAGCCAAATGGAAGGCGCCTACGAGCAGTACTTC CASSQMEGAYEQYF 14 TRBJ2-7 TRBV3-1 . many
TGTGCCACCAGTGATCCCGGGACAGGGGGCGGGGGTACGCAGTATTTT CATSDPGTGGGGTQYF 16 TRBJ2-3 TRBV24-1 TRBD1 few
TGTGCCAGCAGTTTAGGGGAGGGCGGGGACACTGAAGCTTTCTTT CASSLGEGGDTEAFF 15 TRBJ1-1 TRBV12-3/TRBV12-4 . many
TGTGCCAGCAGAGAGGAGGTGGTGAATGGCTACACCTTC CASREEVVNGYTF 13 TRBJ1-2 TRBV2 . few
TGCGCCAGCAGCTCCTCCCTTACAACCTCTGGGGCCAACGTCCTGACTTTC CASSSSLTTSGANVLTF 17 TRBJ2-6 TRBV5-1 . few
TGCGCCAGCAGCTTGGGTCGGGACACAGATACGCAGTATTTT CASSLGRDTDTQYF 14 TRBJ2-3 TRBV5-1 . many
TGCGCCACCAGACATACCCAGAATCGGCCCCAGCATTTT CATRHTQNRPQHF 13 TRBJ1-5 TRBV10-2 . many
TGTGCCAGCACGGTGGGGGGTAATAACTATGGCTACACCTTC CASTVGGNNYGYTF 14 TRBJ1-2 TRBV28 . many
TGTGCCAGCAGTCCCCCGAGGGGGAACCAAGGCACAGATACGCAGTATTTT CASSPPRGNQGTDTQYF 17 TRBJ2-3 TRBV12-3/TRBV12-4 . .
TGTGCCAGCAGCCGGGTGGGTCCCACTGAAGCTTTCTTT CASSRVGPTEAFF 13 TRBJ1-1 TRBV7-8 . .